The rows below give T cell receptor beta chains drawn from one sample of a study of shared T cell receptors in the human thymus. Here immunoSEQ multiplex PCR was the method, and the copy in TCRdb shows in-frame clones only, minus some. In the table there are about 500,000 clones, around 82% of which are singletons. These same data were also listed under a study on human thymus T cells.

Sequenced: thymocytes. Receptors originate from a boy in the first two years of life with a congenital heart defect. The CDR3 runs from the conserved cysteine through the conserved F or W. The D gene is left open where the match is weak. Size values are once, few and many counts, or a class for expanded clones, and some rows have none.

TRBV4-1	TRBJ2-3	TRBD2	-	CASSQDSLAGVTSTDTQYF	TGCGCCAGCAGCCAAGATAGCCTAGCGGGAGTAACTAGCACAGATACGCAGTATTTT
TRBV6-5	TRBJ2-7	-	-	CASSYEKAPPEYEQYF	TGTGCCAGCAGTTACGAAAAAGCCCCCCCCGAGTACGAGCAGTACTTC
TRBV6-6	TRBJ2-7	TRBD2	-	CASSLVSGGFEQYF	TGTGCCAGCAGTTTGGTGAGCGGGGGCTTCGAGCAGTACTTC
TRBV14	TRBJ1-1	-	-	CASSQEVQGFTEAFF	TGTGCCAGCAGCCAAGAAGTCCAGGGGTTCACTGAAGCTTTCTTT
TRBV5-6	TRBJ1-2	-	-	CASSLTGSLYGYTF	TGTGCCAGCAGCTTGACAGGCAGTCTCTATGGCTACACCTTC
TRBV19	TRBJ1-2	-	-	CASRTAGDYGYTF	TGTGCCAGTAGAACCGCAGGGGACTATGGCTACACCTTC
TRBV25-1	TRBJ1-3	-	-	CASSHSAAGSGNTIYF	TGTGCCAGCAGTCACTCCGCGGCCGGCTCTGGAAACACCATATATTTT
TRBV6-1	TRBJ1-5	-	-	CASSERASNQPQHF	TGTGCCAGCAGTGAGAGGGCTAGCAATCAGCCCCAGCATTTT
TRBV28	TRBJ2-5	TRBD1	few	CASSLVSPGDRVGETQYF	TGTGCCAGCAGTTTAGTTAGCCCTGGGGACAGGGTTGGCGAGACCCAGTACTTC
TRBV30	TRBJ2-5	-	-	CAWSGSRGGETQYF	TGTGCCTGGAGTGGGTCTAGAGGGGGAGAGACCCAGTACTTC
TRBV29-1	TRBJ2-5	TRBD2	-	CSAGVGGPQETQYF	TGCAGCGCCGGGGTGGGAGGGCCGCAAGAGACCCAGTACTTC
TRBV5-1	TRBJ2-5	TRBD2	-	CASSPSRTSRETQYF	TGCGCCAGCAGCCCGTCCCGGACTAGCCGAGAGACCCAGTACTTC
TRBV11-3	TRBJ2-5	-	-	CASSLSTPRETQYF	TGTGCCAGCAGCTTAAGCACCCCCAGGGAGACCCAGTACTTC
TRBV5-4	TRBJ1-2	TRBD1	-	CASSYQPQPGQGNYGYTF	TGTGCCAGCAGCTACCAACCCCAGCCGGGACAGGGGAACTATGGCTACACCTTC
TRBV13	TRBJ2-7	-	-	CASSPHYEQYF	TGTGCCAGCAGCCCCCACTACGAGCAGTACTTC
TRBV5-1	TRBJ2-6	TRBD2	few	CASSGPGLGVGGANVLTF	TGCGCCAGCAGCGGACCGGGACTAGGGGTTGGGGGGGCCAACGTCCTGACTTTC
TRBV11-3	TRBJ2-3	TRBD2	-	CASSLDGTITDTQYF	TGTGCCAGCAGCTTAGATGGGACTATCACAGATACGCAGTATTTT
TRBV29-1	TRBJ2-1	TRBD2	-	CSVGTPTSGRAGEQFF	TGCAGCGTTGGGACTCCGACTAGCGGGAGGGCAGGTGAGCAGTTCTTC
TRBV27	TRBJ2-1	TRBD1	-	CASSLDRVEQFF	TGTGCCAGCAGTCTGGACAGGGTTGAGCAGTTCTTC
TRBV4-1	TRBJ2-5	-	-	CASSPWGPRAQYF	TGCGCCAGCAGCCCCTGGGGCCCCAGGGCCCAGTACTTC
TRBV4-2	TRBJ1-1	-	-	CASSQGIPFSMNTEAFF	TGTGCCAGCAGCCAAGGGATCCCATTTAGCATGAACACTGAAGCTTTCTTT
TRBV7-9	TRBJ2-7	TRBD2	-	CASSLAGLAENYEQYF	TGTGCCAGCAGCTTAGCGGGGCTAGCGGAAAACTACGAGCAGTACTTC
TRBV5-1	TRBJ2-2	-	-	CASSTAGRPTNTGELFF	TGCGCCAGCAGCACCGCGGGACGCCCAACGAACACCGGGGAGCTGTTTTTT
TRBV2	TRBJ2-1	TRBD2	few	CASIGKREGHHEQFF	TGTGCCAGCATTGGGAAGCGGGAGGGCCATCATGAGCAGTTCTTC
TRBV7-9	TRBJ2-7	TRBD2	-	CASSVAGGGEQYF	TGTGCCAGCAGTGTGGCGGGAGGAGGTGAGCAGTACTTC
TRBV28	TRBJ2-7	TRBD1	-	CASSRSDREKAYEQYF	TGTGCCAGCAGTAGGTCGGACAGGGAAAAAGCCTACGAGCAGTACTTC
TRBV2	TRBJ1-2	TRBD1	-	CASRVISGQDNYGYTF	TGTGCCAGCAGGGTTATCTCGGGACAGGATAACTATGGCTACACCTTC
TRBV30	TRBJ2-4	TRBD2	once	CAWSGPRGSGREDIQYF	TGTGCCTGGAGTGGGCCGCGCGGGAGCGGGAGAGAAGACATTCAGTACTTC
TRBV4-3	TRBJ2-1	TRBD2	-	CASSQEESASGRSNEQFF	TGCGCCAGCAGCCAAGAGGAATCCGCTAGCGGGAGGTCCAATGAGCAGTTCTTC
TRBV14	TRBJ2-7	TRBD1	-	CASSRTRETGTYEQYF	TGTGCCAGCAGCCGGACCAGAGAGACAGGGACCTACGAGCAGTACTTC
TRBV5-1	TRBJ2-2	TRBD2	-	CASSLSLAGAIGELFF	TGCGCCAGCAGCTTATCGCTAGCGGGAGCGATCGGGGAGCTGTTTTTT
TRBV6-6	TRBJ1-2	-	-	CASSYSQGMLSGYTF	TGTGCCAGCAGTTACTCGCAGGGAATGCTGTCCGGCTACACCTTC
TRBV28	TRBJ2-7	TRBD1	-	CASDGTGSYEQYF	TGTGCCAGCGATGGGACAGGGTCCTACGAGCAGTACTTC
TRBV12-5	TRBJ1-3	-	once	CASGLVHEGSGNTIYF	TGTGCTAGTGGTTTGGTACACGAGGGTTCGGGAAACACCATATATTTT
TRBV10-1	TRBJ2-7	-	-	CASSESGGTPYEQYF	TGCGCCAGCAGTGAGTCGGGCGGGACCCCTTACGAGCAGTACTTC
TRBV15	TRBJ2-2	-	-	CATSRYIGTGELFF	TGTGCCACCAGCAGATACATCGGGACCGGGGAGCTGTTTTTT
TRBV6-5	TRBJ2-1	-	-	CASTPYSYYNEQFF	TGTGCCAGCACTCCTTACTCTTACTACAATGAGCAGTTCTTC
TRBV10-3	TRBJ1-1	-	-	CAISAGGTEAFF	TGTGCCATCAGTGCGGGAGGGACTGAAGCTTTCTTT
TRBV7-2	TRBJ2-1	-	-	CASSPHQNLYRQSYNEQFF	TGTGCCAGCAGCCCCCACCAAAATTTATACAGGCAATCCTACAATGAGCAGTTCTTC
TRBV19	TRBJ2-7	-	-	CASSIGASYEQYF	TGTGCCAGTAGTATAGGCGCTAGTTACGAGCAGTACTTC
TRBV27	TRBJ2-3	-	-	CASSLSGRQSTDTQYF	TGTGCCAGCAGTTTATCCGGCAGACAGAGCACAGATACGCAGTATTTT
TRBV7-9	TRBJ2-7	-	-	CASSLVSAYEQYF	TGTGCCAGCAGCTTAGTGTCGGCCTACGAGCAGTACTTC
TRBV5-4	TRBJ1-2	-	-	CASSLDPLGAGFYGYTF	TGTGCCAGCAGCTTGGACCCCTTAGGGGCCGGTTTCTATGGCTACACCTTC
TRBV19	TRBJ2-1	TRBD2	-	CASSITLAGVAQFF	TGTGCCAGTAGTATTACCCTAGCGGGAGTCGCGCAGTTCTTC
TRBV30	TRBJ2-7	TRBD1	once	CAWRAPGTGGSYEQYF	TGTGCCTGGAGGGCTCCCGGGACAGGGGGTTCCTACGAGCAGTACTTC
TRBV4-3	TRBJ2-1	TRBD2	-	CASSPNGLAGNEQFF	TGCGCCAGCAGCCCCAACGGACTAGCGGGCAATGAGCAGTTCTTC
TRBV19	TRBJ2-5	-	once	CASSIVGQGLRETQYF	TGTGCCAGTAGTATTGTAGGTCAGGGCCTTCGAGAGACCCAGTACTTC
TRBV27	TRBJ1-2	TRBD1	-	CASSPGQGQGGYTF	TGTGCCAGCAGTCCGGGACAGGGACAGGGTGGCTACACCTTC
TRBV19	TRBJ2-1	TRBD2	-	CASTRLAGGTEQFF	TGTGCCAGTACCAGACTAGCGGGAGGGACTGAGCAGTTCTTC
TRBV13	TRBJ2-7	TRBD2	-	CASSHVKREGGYEQYF	TGTGCCAGCAGCCACGTTAAGCGGGAGGGGGGTTACGAGCAGTACTTC
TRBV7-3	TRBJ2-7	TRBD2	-	CASSLAGGITSSYEQYF	TGTGCCAGCAGCTTAGCCGGGGGGATCACCAGCTCCTACGAGCAGTACTTC
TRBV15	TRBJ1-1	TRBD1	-	CATSIMTGGCTEAFF	TGTGCCACCAGCATAATGACAGGGGGCTGCACTGAAGCTTTCTTT
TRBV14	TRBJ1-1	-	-	CASSPRQGSWTEAFF	TGTGCCAGCAGCCCCCGTCAGGGGAGTTGGACTGAAGCTTTCTTT
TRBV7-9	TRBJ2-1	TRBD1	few	CASSAPTGIEQFF	TGTGCCAGCAGCGCACCGACAGGGATTGAGCAGTTCTTC
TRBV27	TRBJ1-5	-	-	CASSRGAGESNQPQHF	TGTGCCAGCAGTAGGGGGGCGGGAGAGAGCAATCAGCCCCAGCATTTT
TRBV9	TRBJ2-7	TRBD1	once	CASSAGTGLYEQYF	TGTGCCAGCAGCGCCGGGACAGGGTTGTACGAGCAGTACTTC
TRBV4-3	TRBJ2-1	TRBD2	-	CASSQREGSGAMGDEQFF	TGCGCCAGCAGCCAACGGGAGGGTAGCGGGGCAATGGGAGATGAGCAGTTCTTC